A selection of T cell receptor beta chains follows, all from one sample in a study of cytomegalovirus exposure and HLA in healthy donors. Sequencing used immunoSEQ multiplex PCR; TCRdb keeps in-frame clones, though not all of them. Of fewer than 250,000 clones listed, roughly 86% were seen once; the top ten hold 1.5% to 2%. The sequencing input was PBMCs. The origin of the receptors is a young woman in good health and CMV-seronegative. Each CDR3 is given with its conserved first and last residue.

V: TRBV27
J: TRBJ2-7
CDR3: CASSIVGTSGYEQYF

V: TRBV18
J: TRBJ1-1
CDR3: CASSPSEDRVPEAFF

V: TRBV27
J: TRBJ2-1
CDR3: CASSLTGYNEQFF

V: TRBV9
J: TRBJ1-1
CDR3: CASSVEGQGNTEAFF

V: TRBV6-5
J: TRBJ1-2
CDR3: CASSVAGFYGYTF

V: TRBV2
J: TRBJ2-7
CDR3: CASSESWPQYF

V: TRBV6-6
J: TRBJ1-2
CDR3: CASSYGGLYGYTF

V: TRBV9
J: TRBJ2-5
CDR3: CASSVANQETQYF

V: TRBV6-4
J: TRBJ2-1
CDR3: CASSDSGTSSYNEQFF

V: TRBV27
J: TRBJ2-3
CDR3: CASRGLAADTQYF

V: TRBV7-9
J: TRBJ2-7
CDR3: CASSHAGVSSYEQYF

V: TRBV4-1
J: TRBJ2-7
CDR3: CASSPRDRGNNEQYF

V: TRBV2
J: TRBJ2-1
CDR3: CASSDIAFSSYNEQFF

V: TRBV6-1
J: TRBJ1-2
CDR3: CASSEVGLPRGYTF

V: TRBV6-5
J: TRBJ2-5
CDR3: CASSYDAGMVQETQYF

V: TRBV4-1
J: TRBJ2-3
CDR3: CASSQGQLGLLYEDTQYF

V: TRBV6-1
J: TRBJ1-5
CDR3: CASSEISSSNQPQHF

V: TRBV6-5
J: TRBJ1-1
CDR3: CASRRTGVDTEAFF

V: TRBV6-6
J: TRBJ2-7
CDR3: CATRRIQGHEQYF

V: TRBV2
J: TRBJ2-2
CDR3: CASSEGAGAGELFF

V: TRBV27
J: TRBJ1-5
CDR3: CASSSQGPYSNQPQHF

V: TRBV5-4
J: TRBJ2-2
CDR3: CASSWGSGRNTGELFF

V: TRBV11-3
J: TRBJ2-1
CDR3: CASSLETSGSRGFF

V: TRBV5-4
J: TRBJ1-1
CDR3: CASSPGWDRGPITEAFF

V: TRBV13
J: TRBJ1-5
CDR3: CAITRGEGNQPQHF

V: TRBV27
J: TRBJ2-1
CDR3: CASSSLSGPDEQFF

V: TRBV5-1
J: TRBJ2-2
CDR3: CASSSNRNTGELFF

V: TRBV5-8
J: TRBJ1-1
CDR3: CASSVDPYRGRNTEAFF

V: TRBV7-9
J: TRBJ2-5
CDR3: CASSLGVLQETQYF

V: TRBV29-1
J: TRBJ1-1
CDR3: CSVEGRTGGYEAFF

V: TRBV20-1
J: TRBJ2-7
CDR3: CSAPDSYEQYF

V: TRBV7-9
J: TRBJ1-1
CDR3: CSSSFAGSEAFF

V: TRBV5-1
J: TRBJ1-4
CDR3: CASSLGWADEKLFF

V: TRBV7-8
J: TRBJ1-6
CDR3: CASKGQGAINSPLHF

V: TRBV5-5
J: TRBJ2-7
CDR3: CASSGGGSYEQYF

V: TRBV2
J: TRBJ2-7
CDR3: CASSGTLYSYEQYF

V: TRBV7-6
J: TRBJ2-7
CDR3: CASSLGSGRTYEQYF

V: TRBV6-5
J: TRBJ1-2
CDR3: CASRKDGGGYGYTF

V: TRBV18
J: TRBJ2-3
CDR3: CASSPLIRHSSTDTQYF

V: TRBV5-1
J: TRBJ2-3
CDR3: CASNKDRLMFVDTQYF

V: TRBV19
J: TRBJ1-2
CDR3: CASSTRSRPYGYTF

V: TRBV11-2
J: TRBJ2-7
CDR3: CASSRGGTSGMSSYEQYF

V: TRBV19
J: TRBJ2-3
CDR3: CASARIGGQGDTQYF

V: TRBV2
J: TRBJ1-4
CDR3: CASSGQGLSNEKLFF

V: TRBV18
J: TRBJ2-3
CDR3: CASSPQGGRTDTQYF